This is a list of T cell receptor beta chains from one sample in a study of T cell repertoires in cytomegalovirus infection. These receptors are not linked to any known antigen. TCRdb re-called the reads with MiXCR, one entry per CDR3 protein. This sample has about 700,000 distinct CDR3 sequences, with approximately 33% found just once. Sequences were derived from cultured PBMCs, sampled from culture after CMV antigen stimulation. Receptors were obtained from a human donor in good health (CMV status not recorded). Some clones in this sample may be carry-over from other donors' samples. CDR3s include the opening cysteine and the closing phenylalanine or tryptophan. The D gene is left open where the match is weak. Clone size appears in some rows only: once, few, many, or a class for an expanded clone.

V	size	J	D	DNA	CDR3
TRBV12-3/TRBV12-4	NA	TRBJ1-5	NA	TGTGCCAGCAGCCAGCCCTGGGGGCCCCAGCATTTT	CASSQPWGPQHF
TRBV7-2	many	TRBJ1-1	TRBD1	TGTGCCAGCAGCCCAGGACAGGGGCGAAATATCGAAGCTTTCTTT	CASSPGQGRNIEAFF
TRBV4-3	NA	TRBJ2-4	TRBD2	TGCGCCAGCAGCCAAGTTGCGAGCGGGAGAAACATTCAGTACTTC	CASSQVASGRNIQYF
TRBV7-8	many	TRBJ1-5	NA	TGTGCCAGCAGCTTATACTACAGAGGGCTTTATAGCAATCAGCCCCAGCATTTT	CASSLYYRGLYSNQPQHF
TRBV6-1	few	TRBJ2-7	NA	TGTGCCAGCAGTGAAAGGGAAAGCAGCTCCTACGAGCAGTACTTC	CASSERESSSYEQYF
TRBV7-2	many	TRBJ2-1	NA	TGTGCCAGCAGCTGGGACTGGGCGGCCTTAATAGGGCAGTTCTTC	CASSWDWAALIGQFF
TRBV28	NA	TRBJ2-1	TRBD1	TGTGCCAGCAGAGGGGACAGGCAAACCTACAATGAGCAGTTCTTC	CASRGDRQTYNEQFF
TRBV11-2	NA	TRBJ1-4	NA	TGTGCCAGCACCCCATCGGGGCGAACTAATGAAAAACTGTTTTTT	CASTPSGRTNEKLFF
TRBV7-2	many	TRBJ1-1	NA	TGTGCCAGCAGTTATAAAGGGAGAGCTGAAGCTTTCTTT	CASSYKGRAEAFF
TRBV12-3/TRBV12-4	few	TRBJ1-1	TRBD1	TGTGCCAGCAGCTCAGGGGGGATTGAAGCTTTCTTT	CASSSGGIEAFF
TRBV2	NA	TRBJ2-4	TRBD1	TGTGCCAGCAAAGCACAGGGGGCCGACAAAAACATTCAGTACTTC	CASKAQGADKNIQYF
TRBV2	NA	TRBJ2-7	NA	TGTGCCAGCAGTTCCCCGGGATTTAGCTCCTACGAGCAGTACTTC	CASSSPGFSSYEQYF
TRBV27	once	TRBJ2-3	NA	TGTGCCAGCAGTTTATTCCCACTGACGGGGGGCGAGGGTACGCAGTATTTT	CASSLFPLTGGEGTQYF
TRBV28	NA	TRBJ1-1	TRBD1	TGTGCCAGCAGTTTCCTCCGGGACAGGGTATATCAGAACACTGAAGCTTTCTTT	CASSFLRDRVYQNTEAFF
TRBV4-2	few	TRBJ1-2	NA	TGTGCCAGCAGCCAAGAGTGGGAGCAGGGTAGGGGCTACACCTTC	CASSQEWEQGRGYTF
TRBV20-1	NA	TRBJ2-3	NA	TGCAGTGCACAGGTCGGGGGGCCGGGAGATACGCAGTATTTT	CSAQVGGPGDTQYF
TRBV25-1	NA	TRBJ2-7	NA	TGTGCCAGCAGCCCCGGACACGACGAGCAGTACTTC	CASSPGHDEQYF
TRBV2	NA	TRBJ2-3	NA	TGTGCCAGCAGGGAGGTTTCTAGCACAGATACGCAGTATTTT	CASREVSSTDTQYF
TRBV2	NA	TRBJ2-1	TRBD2	TGTGCCAGCAGTGTGAGTCTAGCGGTATACAATGAGCAGTTCTTC	CASSVSLAVYNEQFF
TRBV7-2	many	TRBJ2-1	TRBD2	TGTGCCAGCAGTAGGACTAGCGGGGGGAATGAGCAGTTCTTC	CASSRTSGGNEQFF
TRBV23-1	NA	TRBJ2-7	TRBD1	TGCGCCAGCAGTCAATGGGCCGGACAGGGTGGATGCGAGCAGTACTTC	CASSQWAGQGGCEQYF
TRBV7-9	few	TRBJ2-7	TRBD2	TGTGCCAGCAGCAGCGGGGCCAGATACGAGCAGTACTTC	CASSSGARYEQYF
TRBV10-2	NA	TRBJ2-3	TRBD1	TGCGCCAGCAGAGGGACAGGGGGGTGGACAGATACGCAGTATTTT	CASRGTGGWTDTQYF
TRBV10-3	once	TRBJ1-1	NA	TGTGCCACCTCTCGGGACGTCGGCGGGTACACTGAAGCTTTCTTT	CATSRDVGGYTEAFF
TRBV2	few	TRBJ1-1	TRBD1	TGTGCCAGCAGGATACAGGGGATGAACACTGAAGCTTTCTTT	CASRIQGMNTEAFF
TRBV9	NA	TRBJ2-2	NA	TGTGCCAGCAGCTCGGTAACGAACACCGGGGAGCTGTTTTTT	CASSSVTNTGELFF
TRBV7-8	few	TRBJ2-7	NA	TGTGCCAGCAGCTACCGGGACCTGAGCTCCTACGAGCAGTACTTC	CASSYRDLSSYEQYF
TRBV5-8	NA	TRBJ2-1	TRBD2	TGTGCCAGCAGCTGGCCGTCGGGGGGGCACAATGAGCAGTTCTTC	CASSWPSGGHNEQFF
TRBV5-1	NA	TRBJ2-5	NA	TGCGCCAGCAGCTTTGGCTGGACAGAAGAGACCCAGTACTTC	CASSFGWTEETQYF
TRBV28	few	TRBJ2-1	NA	TGTGCCAGCAGTTCGGGTAATAAGGACAATGAGCAGTTCTTC	CASSSGNKDNEQFF
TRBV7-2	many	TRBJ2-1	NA	TGTGCCAGCAGCTTTGGGGGACTAGGGGGCCAAAGCTCCTACAATGAGCAGTTCTTC	CASSFGGLGGQSSYNEQFF
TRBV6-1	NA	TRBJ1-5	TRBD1	TGTGCCAGCAGCGTGCGGGACAGGGGGTTCCAGCCCCAGCATTTT	CASSVRDRGFQPQHF
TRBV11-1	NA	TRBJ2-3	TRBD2	TGTGCCAGCAGCTTAGCGGGACTAGTCCAAGATACGCAGTATTTT	CASSLAGLVQDTQYF
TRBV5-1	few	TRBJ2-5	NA	TGCGCCAGCAGCTTGGCCTCCGGCGAACAAGAGACCCAGTACTTC	CASSLASGEQETQYF
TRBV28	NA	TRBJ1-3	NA	TGTGCCAGCAGTGGCTCTCGGTACACCATATATTTT	CASSGSRYTIYF
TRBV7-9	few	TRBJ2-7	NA	TGTGCCAGCAGCTTCACGACAGGCTACGAGCAGTACTTC	CASSFTTGYEQYF
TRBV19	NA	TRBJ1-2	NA	TGTGCCAGTAAAAGGGGCCTCGTCTATGGCTACACCTTC	CASKRGLVYGYTF
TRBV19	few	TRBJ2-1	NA	TGTGCCAGTAGTATTTACCGATACAATGAGCAGTTCTTC	CASSIYRYNEQFF
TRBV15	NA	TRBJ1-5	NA	TGTGCCACCAGCAGAGAGAACGAGCTTGGGAGCAATCAGCCCCAGCATTTT	CATSRENELGSNQPQHF
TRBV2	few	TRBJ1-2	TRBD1	TGTGCCAGCAGTGAATCCAGGGGGCAGGAAGGCTACACCTTC	CASSESRGQEGYTF